These T cell receptor beta chains were read from a single sample in a study of vaccination effects on CD4 cells after COVID-19. These receptors have no identified antigens. Using immunoSEQ multiplex PCR, the repertoire was profiled, and TCRdb retains in-frame clones only, with some absent. Counted here are 55,000 or so clones, approximately 70% occurring once; the ten biggest clones make up 15% to 20%. This specimen consisted of CD4+ T cells from PBMCs cultured with SARS-CoV-2 spike peptides, obtained before COVID-19 vaccination. All receptors come from a human donor who received a COVID-19 vaccine. CDR3s include the opening cysteine and the closing phenylalanine or tryptophan. A D gene is named only where the DNA matches it firmly. Size values are once, few and many counts, or a class for expanded clones, and some rows have none.

CASSFGRLRDTQYF TGTGCCAGCAGCTTTGGACGGCTCCGGGATACGCAGTATTTT TRBJ2-3 NA NA TRBV13
CASSEGSSGNTIYF TGTGCCAGCAGTGAAGGGAGCTCTGGAAACACCATATATTTT TRBJ1-3 NA NA TRBV2
CAWRPTSGRYNEQFF TGTGCCTGGAGGCCGACTAGCGGCAGATACAATGAGCAGTTCTTC TRBJ2-1 TRBD2 few TRBV30
CASSHVPGLRGLQYF TGTGCCAGCAGCCACGTCCCGGGACTCCGAGGCCTGCAGTACTTC TRBJ2-7 NA few TRBV11-2
CASSFDRDPYNEQFF TGCGCCAGCAGTTTTGACAGGGACCCCTACAATGAGCAGTTCTTC TRBJ2-1 TRBD1 NA TRBV4-1
CASSNLQGPYEQYF TGTGCCAGCAGTAACCTACAGGGCCCCTACGAGCAGTACTTC TRBJ2-7 NA NA TRBV2
CASSAQANYSNQPQHF TGTGCCAGCAGTGCACAGGCGAACTATAGCAATCAGCCCCAGCATTTT TRBJ1-5 NA few TRBV2
CASSGQVGSASNQPQHF TGTGCCAGCAGTGGACAGGTAGGCAGCGCCAGCAATCAGCCCCAGCATTTT TRBJ1-5 NA NA TRBV2
CASSFKISGRLEQYF TGTGCCAGCAGCTTTAAGATCAGCGGCCGACTCGAGCAGTACTTC TRBJ2-7 NA NA TRBV7-2
CASSLLGQGAGGELFF TGTGCCAGCAGCTTGTTGGGACAGGGGGCCGGCGGGGAGCTGTTTTTT TRBJ2-2 TRBD1 NA TRBV5-4
CASSLMGVNTEAFF TGTGCCAGCAGCTTAATGGGGGTGAACACTGAAGCTTTCTTT TRBJ1-1 NA NA TRBV11-2
CAWSVGAYGYTF TGTGCCTGGAGTGTCGGGGCCTATGGCTACACCTTC TRBJ1-2 NA NA TRBV30
CASSNGQGRRAQYF TGTGCCAGTAGTAACGGACAGGGGCGGCGGGCCCAGTACTTC TRBJ2-5 TRBD1 NA TRBV19
CASSTRGFSEAFF TGTGCCAGCAGCACCCGAGGGTTCTCTGAAGCTTTCTTT TRBJ1-1 NA NA TRBV7-9
CASSRRGRQPQHF TGTGCCAGCAGTCGCAGGGGAAGGCAGCCCCAGCATTTT TRBJ1-5 NA NA TRBV6-5
CASREAGFSTDTQYF TGTGCCAGTAGGGAAGCAGGGTTTAGCACAGATACGCAGTATTTT TRBJ2-3 NA many TRBV19
CASSPSNEQFF TGTGCCAGCAGTCCGAGCAATGAGCAGTTCTTC TRBJ2-1 NA NA TRBV2
CASSVSGASDEQYF TGTGCCAGCAGCGTTAGCGGGGCCTCGGACGAGCAGTACTTC TRBJ2-7 TRBD2 NA TRBV7-2
CASSPVPGGNQPQHF TGCGCCAGCAGCCCTGTCCCAGGGGGCAATCAGCCCCAGCATTTT TRBJ1-5 NA NA TRBV5-1
CSANLGANTGELFF TGCAGCGCGAACTTGGGCGCGAACACCGGGGAGCTGTTTTTT TRBJ2-2 NA NA TRBV29-1
CASSLGRLAGGLGQYF TGTGCCAGCAGCCTCGGCCGACTAGCGGGCGGACTTGGGCAGTACTTC TRBJ2-7 TRBD2 NA TRBV3-1/TRBV3-2
CASRLWGGNTGELFF TGCGCCAGCAGGCTATGGGGGGGGAACACCGGGGAGCTGTTTTTT TRBJ2-2 TRBD2 medium-sized TRBV5-1
CASSWGRGSYGYTF TGTGCCAGCAGCTGGGGGAGGGGTTCCTATGGCTACACCTTC TRBJ1-2 NA few TRBV28
CASSLGLLAGGTYEQYF TGTGCCAGCAGCTTAGGTCTCCTAGCGGGAGGAACCTACGAGCAGTACTTC TRBJ2-7 TRBD2 NA TRBV7-8
CASSLQGREAFF TGTGCCAGCAGCTTACAGGGGAGGGAAGCTTTCTTT TRBJ1-1 TRBD1 NA TRBV27
CSVVRGQGAKGNQPQHF TGCAGCGTTGTAAGGGGACAGGGGGCGAAGGGCAATCAGCCCCAGCATTTT TRBJ1-5 TRBD1 few TRBV29-1
CASTPWTGPNYGYTF TGCGCCAGCACCCCCTGGACAGGGCCAAACTATGGCTACACCTTC TRBJ1-2 TRBD1 few TRBV5-1
CASSPTGVSSPLHF TGTGCCAGCAGCCCGACAGGGGTCTCCTCACCCCTCCACTTT TRBJ1-6 TRBD1 few TRBV3-1/TRBV3-2
CASSDGRFSGNTIYF TGTGCCAGTAGCGACGGACGGTTCTCTGGAAACACCATATATTTT TRBJ1-3 NA few TRBV19
CASRAVGANVLTF TGTGCCAGCAGGGCTGTTGGGGCCAACGTCCTGACTTTC TRBJ2-6 NA NA TRBV7-9
CASSFLGSERRNYGYTF TGTGCCAGCAGTTTTCTCGGTTCGGAACGACGCAACTATGGCTACACCTTC TRBJ1-2 NA NA TRBV28
CASSYSRRRSNTEAFF TGTGCCAGCAGTTACTCGAGACGCCGGAGTAACACTGAAGCTTTCTTT TRBJ1-1 NA NA TRBV6-2/TRBV6-3
CASSAGTVNEKLFF TGTGCCAGCAGCGCCGGGACAGTCAATGAAAAACTGTTTTTT TRBJ1-4 TRBD1 NA TRBV3-1/TRBV3-2
CSGGTTEAFF TGCAGCGGAGGGACGACTGAAGCTTTCTTT TRBJ1-1 NA few TRBV29-1
CASSLAPGLETQYF TGTGCCAGCAGCTTAGCCCCAGGGTTGGAGACCCAGTACTTC TRBJ2-5 NA few TRBV7-9
CASSPRTDSRLFF TGTGCCAGCAGCCCAAGGACAGACTCGCGACTGTTTTTT TRBJ1-4 NA NA TRBV7-8